Shown below are 7 T cell receptor beta chains from a single sample sequenced in a study of OX40 agonist ivuxolimab in advanced cancers. Data came from immunoSEQ multiplex PCR; TCRdb stores just in-frame clones and leaves some out. Of 80,000 to 95,000 clones in the sample, around nine tenths are singletons; the top ten hold approximately 1.5%. The sequencing used CD4+ or CD8+ T cells sorted from blood, collected in a trial of the OX40 agonist ivuxolimab. The receptors were gathered from an adult with an advanced solid tumor such as melanoma, head and neck, liver or kidney cancer.

The count of this clone is one. This chain joins TRBV10-1 and TRBJ1-2; 7 bases align to TRBD1. This CDR3 is 14 amino acids long. The V gene end was trimmed by 3 bases and the J gene end by 7 bases; junction bases not matched to a gene: 8. Germline CDR1 reads WNHNN; CDR2 reads SYGVQD (reference sequence). Here the CDR3 reads CASSDPDRATGYTF. In DNA form, the CDR3 reads TGCGCCAGCAGTGACCCCGACAGGGCGACTGGCTACACCTTC.

The rearrangement uses TRBV28 and TRBJ2-5; D remains unclear. This CDR3 contains 16 residues. Between the trimmed V and J ends, which lost 3 bases and 2 bases, there was a span of 16 bases. Germline assignment: CDR1 MDHEN and CDR2 SYDVKM. CDR3 amino acids: CASSLLGREGQETQYF. The DNA of the CDR3 is TGTGCCAGCAGTTTGCTGGGAAGAGAAGGGCAAGAGACCCAGTACTTC. Together with reference TRBV28 and TRBJ2-5, the CDR3 gives the full variable domain: DVKVTQSSRYLVKRTGEKVFLECVQDMDHENMFWYRQDPGLGLRLIYFSYDVKMKEKGDIPEGYSVSREKKERFSLILESASTNQTSMYLCASSLLGREGQETQYFGPGTRLLVL.

This chain joins TRBV7-6 and TRBJ2-1, with TRBD2 identical over 16 bases. V lost 8 bases and J lost 7; bases outside the gene matches: 11. The V gene's germline CDR1 is SGHVS and CDR2 FNYEAQ. The CDR3 spans 17 residues. The CDR3 coding sequence is TGTGCCAGCGGATCCGGGACTAGCGGGAGGGTTGAGAATGAGCAGTTCTTC. The encoded protein is CASGSGTSGRVENEQFF.

This chain links TRBV7-9 with TRBJ2-3; D gene ambiguous. Deletions cut 3 bases from V and 2 bases from J, with 9 bases between. This CDR3 is built from 14 residues. Germline CDR1 SEHNR, CDR2 FQNEAQ (reference sequence). CDR3 protein: CASSFVKHTDTQYF. The DNA of the CDR3 is TGTGCCAGCAGCTTTGTAAAACACACAGATACGCAGTATTTT. Together with reference TRBV7-9 and TRBJ2-3, the CDR3 gives the full variable domain: DTGVSQNPRHKITKRGQNVTFRCDPISEHNRLYWYRQTLGQGPEFLTYFQNEAQLEKSRLLSDRFSAERPKGSFSTLEIQRTEQGDSAMYLCASSFVKHTDTQYFGPGTRLTVL.

This clone was seen only once. This chain joins TRBV6-1 and TRBJ2-5; D is possibly TRBD2 (5 bases). The CDR3 runs to 14 residues. Trimming pared 6 bases from V and 3 bases from J, leaving 14 bases between. Germline values: CDR1 MNHNS, CDR2 SASEGT. CDR3 sequence reads: CASSLLASEETQYF. The CDR3 nucleotides read TGTGCCAGCAGCCTCCTAGCAAGTGAAGAGACCCAGTACTTC.

V is TRBV28 and J is TRBJ1-1; the D is unclear. Germline CDR1 reads MDHEN; CDR2 reads SYDVKM. V lost 4 bases to trimming and J lost 3 bases, with 9 bases between them. This CDR3 is built from 13 residues. In DNA, the CDR3 is TGTGCCAGCAGTTCACCGGGTTACACTGAAGCTTTCTTT. Encoded protein: CASSSPGYTEAFF.

This clone showed up just once. This rearrangement joins TRBV7-2 to TRBJ2-5; D ambiguous. This CDR3 is 14 amino acids long. Trimming shortened V by 5 bases and J by 0 bases, and 10 bases separated the two germline ends. Germline V gene lookup returns CDR1 SGHTA and CDR2 FQGNSA. The CDR3 region is CASSIDRNQETQYF. The CDR3 nucleotides are TGTGCCAGCAGCATCGACCGGAACCAAGAGACCCAGTACTTC.